The T cell receptor beta chain under discussion was sequenced for a study of control samples from healthy donors and cancer patients. The CDR3 contains 15 residues. Per the germline V gene, CDR1 is SEHNR and CDR2 is FQNEAQ (reference sequence). The V gene end was trimmed by 7 bases and the J gene end by 6 bases; junction bases not matched to a gene: 11. The assay was immunoSEQ multiplex PCR, and TCRdb's table has in-frame clones only and misses some. The data contain some 150,000 clones, 96% of them seen just once; the ten biggest clones take up approximately 1%. The gene calls are TRBV7-9 and TRBJ2-7, with 11 bases that match TRBD2. The sample was blood. The sequence was collected from a woman aged 25 to 45 in good health. This chain's CDR3 is CASIQGDLAGGEQYF. DNA for the CDR3: TGTGCCAGCATCCAGGGAGACCTAGCGGGAGGCGAGCAGTACTTC.